The 25 T cell receptor beta chains below were found in one sample sequenced in a study of cytomegalovirus exposure and HLA in healthy donors. Amplification used 60 Vbeta primers and 13 Jbeta primers. Repertoires were generated with immunoSEQ multiplex PCR, while TCRdb's copy carries only in-frame clones and drops some. This sample has about 130,000 clones; around 70% occur once, and the top ten carry approximately 2.6%. The sample was PBMCs. The receptors derive from an older woman in good health and CMV-seropositive.

This chain joins TRBV10-3 and TRBJ1-2; 9 bases are shared with TRBD1. This CDR3 comprises 15 residues. V shed 2 bases, J shed 7 bases, and the junction held 8 bases outside the gene matches. CDR1 is ENHRY, CDR2 SYGVKD, per germline. The CDR3: CAISERGGQGGGYTF. The CDR3 DNA sequence: TGTGCCATCAGTGAGAGGGGGGGACAGGGAGGTGGCTACACCTTC.

The chain joins TRBV5-4 to TRBJ2-3; 9 nucleotides align to TRBD1. Germline CDR1 reads SGHNT; CDR2 reads YYREEE (reference sequence). J was trimmed by 3 bases and V by 2 bases; bases with no gene match: 7. This CDR3 is built from 16 residues. CDR3: CASSLMNRGQTDTQYF. The CDR3 DNA is TGTGCCAGCAGCTTAATGAACAGGGGGCAGACAGATACGCAGTATTTT.

This clone was picked up a small number of times. The chain carries TRBV5-1 and TRBJ2-2; 10 bases are a match to TRBD2. This CDR3 is 15 amino acids long. Looked up from germline, CDR1 is SGHRS and CDR2 is YFSETQ. V gave up 4 bases and J gave up 6 bases; unmatched junction bases: 6. The CDR3 loop reads CASSLTSGAAGELFF. The CDR3 nucleotides read TGCGCCAGCAGCCTCACTAGCGGGGCGGCCGGGGAGCTGTTTTTT.

The chain carries TRBV2 and TRBJ2-3; D is perhaps TRBD2 (6 bases). The V gene's germline CDR1 is SNHLY and CDR2 FYNNEI. Trimming left V 4 bases short and J 0 bases short, with 14 bases between. This CDR3 spans 16 amino acids. The CDR3 DNA sequence: TGTGCCAGCAGTGCCTTTATCGGAGGGAGCACAGATACGCAGTATTTT. Amino acid sequence: CASSAFIGGSTDTQYF. The full variable domain, rest sourced from reference TRBV2 and TRBJ2-3, is EPEVTQTPSHQVTQMGQEVILRCVPISNHLYFYWYRQILGQKVEFLVSFYNNEISEKSEIFDDQFSVERPDGSNFTLKIRSTKLEDSAMYFCASSAFIGGSTDTQYFGPGTRLTVL.

The genes are TRBV7-9 and TRBJ1-6; D not resolved. Looked up from germline, CDR1 is SEHNR and CDR2 is FQNEAQ (reference sequence). CDR3 length equals 15 residues. V gave up 4 bases and J gave up 6 bases, with 13 bases separating them. The chain's CDR3 is CASSSREWGNSPLHF. The CDR3 DNA reads as TGTGCCAGCAGCTCCCGGGAGTGGGGTAATTCACCCCTCCACTTT.

The gene calls are TRBV4-1 and TRBJ2-7; 7 nucleotides agree with TRBD1. Unmatched junction bases numbered 3, after V lost 1 base and J lost 3 bases. This CDR3 comprises 14 residues. Germline values: CDR1 MGHRA, CDR2 YSYEKL. The CDR3 nucleotides read TGCGCCAGCAGCCAAGGGGACAGCTTCTACGAGCAGTACTTC. This sequence encodes CASSQGDSFYEQYF.

The chain joins TRBV19 to TRBJ1-2; 7 bases are a match to TRBD1. V was clipped by 5 bases and J by 4 bases; unmatched bases: 4. From germline, CDR1 is LNHDA and CDR2 SQIVND (reference sequence). The CDR3 spans 13 residues. The CDR3 protein is CASSPTGLYGYTF. Here the CDR3 DNA reads TGTGCCAGTAGTCCGACAGGGCTCTATGGCTACACCTTC.

The rearrangement joins TRBV9 to TRBJ2-1; D unresolved. The V gene's germline CDR1 is SGDLS and CDR2 YYNGEE. With 5 bases removed from V and 9 bases from J, the gap between germline ends came to 12 bases. The CDR3 loop spans 12 amino acids. CDR3 protein: CASSFGSVEQFF. Written as DNA, the CDR3 is TGTGCCAGCAGTTTTGGCTCCGTTGAGCAGTTCTTC.

The chain carries TRBV7-2 and TRBJ1-1; TRBD1 might be the D (5 bases). The V end was cut by 5 bases, the J end by 11 bases, with 12 bases between. Per the germline V gene, CDR1 is SGHTA and CDR2 is FQGNSA. The length of the CDR3 is 11 residues. CDR3 region: CASSTGVGAFF. The DNA of the CDR3 is TGTGCCAGCAGCACAGGAGTCGGGGCTTTCTTT.

The chain couples TRBV7-6 to TRBJ2-7; 7 bases map to TRBD1. In germline, CDR1 is SGHVS, CDR2 FNYEAQ. The CDR3 length is 15 residues. V dropped 5 bases and J dropped 2; count of bases not matched to a gene: 9. The chain's CDR3 is CASSPFRDSPYEQYF. The CDR3 nucleotides are TGTGCCAGCAGCCCATTCCGGGACAGTCCCTACGAGCAGTACTTC. Using reference TRBV7-6 and TRBJ2-7 for the parts outside the CDR3, the full variable domain is GAGVSQSPRYKVTKRGQDVALRCDPISGHVSLYWYRQALGQGPEFLTYFNYEAQQDKSGLPNDRFSAERPEGSISTLTIQRTEQRDSAMYRCASSPFRDSPYEQYFGPGTRLTVT.

The chain joins TRBV28 to TRBJ2-3, with 7 bases identical to TRBD1. V was clipped by 4 bases and J by 1 base; unmatched bases: 2. The CDR3 has 14 residues. Germline lookup yields CDR1 MDHEN and CDR2 SYDVKM. The CDR3 protein is CASSSGQGTDTQYF. CDR3 sequence (DNA): TGTGCCAGCAGTTCTGGACAGGGCACAGATACGCAGTATTTT.

The rearrangement uses TRBV7-9 and TRBJ1-5; no firm D call. V was shortened by 7 bases and J by 5 bases, with 12 bases between the two germline ends. Looked up from germline, CDR1 is SEHNR and CDR2 is FQNEAQ (reference sequence). This CDR3 has 13 amino acids. The CDR3 DNA reads as TGTGCCAGCACCGGGGAAGGCTATCAGCCCCAGCATTTT. It specifies CASTGEGYQPQHF.

This chain connects TRBV5-1 to TRBJ1-2, with TRBD1 matching 10 bases. Losses at the gene ends were 2 bases for V and 6 bases for J; bases not matched to a gene: 10. This CDR3 has 16 residues. Per germline, CDR1 SGHRS and CDR2 YFSETQ. CDR3 coding DNA: TGCGCCAGCAGCTTTTCCGGGACAGGGGTATCGGATGGCTACACCTTC. Its protein is CASSFSGTGVSDGYTF.

This sequence joins TRBV5-1 and TRBJ2-5; D is possibly TRBD1 (5 bases). V was clipped by 5 bases and J by 1 base, with 6 bases between them. Germline V gives CDR1 SGHRS, CDR2 YFSETQ. This CDR3 is 12 amino acids long. The CDR3 spells CASRGAQETQYF. The CDR3 coding sequence is TGCGCCAGCAGAGGGGCCCAAGAGACCCAGTACTTC.

CDR3: CASSHDRPGRDTEAFF. The CDR3 nucleotides read TGCGCCAGCAGCCATGATAGGCCCGGGAGGGACACTGAAGCTTTCTTT. The chain has TRBV4-1 and TRBJ1-1; no firm D call. CDR1 is MGHRA and CDR2 is YSYEKL in the germline V gene. V was cut by 3 bases and J by 3 bases, with 17 bases left in between. CDR3 length: 16 amino acids.

The chain uses TRBV10-3 and TRBJ2-5; TRBD2 agrees at 10 bases. Germline CDR1 and CDR2: ENHRY and SYGVKD. The junction had 5 bases not matched to a gene; V was cut back by 6 bases and J by 1 base. The CDR3 is made up of 15 amino acids. CDR3 coding DNA: TGTGCCATCAGAGAGAGCGGGGGGGCCCAAGAGACCCAGTACTTC. Its translation is CAIRESGGAQETQYF.

In this sample, this clone turned up a few times. The chain links TRBV13 to TRBJ1-5; TRBD1 matches at 9 bases. Trimming cost V 5 bases and J 4 bases; bases outside gene matches: 9. Germline V gives CDR1 PRHDT, CDR2 FYEKMQ (reference sequence). The CDR3 runs 16 residues. In DNA, the CDR3 is TGTGCCAGCAGCACGCGACAGGGGGGAAATAATCAGCCCCAGCATTTT. Its translation is CASSTRQGGNNQPQHF.

The chain is built from TRBV27 and TRBJ1-1, with D possibly TRBD1 on 6 matching bases. In germline, CDR1 is MNHEY, CDR2 SMNVEV (reference sequence). V lost 3 bases to trimming and J lost 5 bases, with 10 bases between them. This CDR3 is built from 13 residues. This CDR3 is CASSFNRATEAFF. The CDR3, as DNA: TGTGCCAGCAGTTTTAACAGGGCGACTGAAGCTTTCTTT.

The chain has TRBV6-5 and TRBJ1-6; the match to TRBD1 covers 10 bases. The CDR3 is made up of 14 amino acids. Germline V CDR1 and CDR2: MNHEY, SVGAGI. Trimming at V came to 5 bases and at J to 9 bases, leaving 4 bases not matched to a gene. CDR3 sequence (DNA): TGTGCCAGCAGTCCGGGACAGGGGACTTCACCCCTCCACTTT. It encodes CASSPGQGTSPLHF.

The gene calls are TRBV27 and TRBJ2-1, with unresolved D. V was pared by 7 bases and J by 8 bases, with 9 bases between. Germline values: CDR1 MNHEY, CDR2 SMNVEV (reference sequence). The length of the CDR3 is 11 residues. The CDR3 coding sequence is TGTGCCAGCAAACGGGTGGATGAGCAGTTCTTC. It yields the protein CASKRVDEQFF.

The J gene is TRBJ2-7, the V gene TRBV10-1; D may be TRBD1 (5 bases). CDR1 is WNHNN and CDR2 is SYGVQD in the germline V gene (reference sequence). Trimming pared 4 bases from V and 3 bases from J, leaving 13 bases between. The CDR3 loop spans 14 amino acids. CDR3 sequence reads: CASSAGLNFYEQYF. The DNA for the CDR3 is TGCGCCAGCAGTGCAGGGCTCAATTTCTACGAGCAGTACTTC.

The rearrangement uses TRBV27 and TRBJ2-1; D is uncertain. Germline V CDR1 and CDR2: MNHEY, SMNVEV (reference sequence). The CDR3 length is 14 residues. V was clipped by 3 bases and J by 2 bases, with 8 bases between them. The CDR3 protein is CASSLGSPYNEQFF. CDR3 nucleotide sequence: TGTGCCAGCAGTTTGGGCAGTCCCTACAATGAGCAGTTCTTC.

The rearrangement joins TRBV6-5 to TRBJ1-1; 12 bases line up with TRBD1. Germline trimming cut 4 bases from V and 5 bases from J; bases unmatched to any gene: 5. This CDR3 region has 15 residues. Germline V gives CDR1 MNHEY, CDR2 SVGAGI. The CDR3 nucleotides are TGTGCCAGCAGTTCCCCGGGACAGGGGGCAACTGAAGCTTTCTTT. Encoded protein: CASSSPGQGATEAFF.

This clone was recorded once. V usage is TRBV19 and J usage is TRBJ1-6, with TRBD1 matching 7 bases. Per germline, CDR1 LNHDA and CDR2 SQIVND (reference sequence). The CDR3 consists of 14 residues. The trim removed 7 bases at V and 5 bases at J, leaving 5 bases unmatched. CDR3: CASTSGQDNSPLHF. CDR3 DNA: TGTGCCAGTACGAGCGGACAGGATAATTCACCCCTCCACTTT.

A note on this clone: An end of the junction differs from the germline gene, which may be a read error. The chain recombines TRBV19 with TRBJ2-3; possibly TRBD2 for D (5 bases). CDR3 size: 13 residues. Germline lookup yields CDR1 LNHDA and CDR2 SQIVND (reference sequence). CDR3 DNA: TGTGCCAGTAGTATAGATCTGAGAGGGCCCCGGAATTTT. Amino acids: CASSIDLRGPRNF. Based on the CDR3 plus reference TRBV19 and TRBJ2-3, the full variable domain is DGGITQSPKYLFRKEGQNVTLSCEQNLNHDAMYWYRQDPGQGLRLIYYSQIVNDFQKGDIAEGYSVSREKKESFPLTVTSAQKNPTAFYLCASSIDLRGPRNFGPGTRLTVL.